The rows below give T cell receptor beta chains drawn from one sample of a study of shared clonotypes between healthy human individuals. Sequencing was performed with immunoSEQ multiplex PCR; in TCRdb, only in-frame clones are kept and a portion is missing. The sample holds some 2,100,000 clones; around 95% are singletons and the top ten take 0.13%. The sample taken for sequencing was naive CD4+ T cells sorted from blood. These receptors all come from a man between 18 and 29 years old in good health. CDR3s include the opening cysteine and the closing phenylalanine or tryptophan. The D gene is left open where the match is weak. Only some rows state a clone size, as once, few, many or a class for expanded clones.

D gene,J gene,clone size,V gene,CDR3 protein,CDR3 DNA
.,TRBJ2-2,.,TRBV11-2,CASSLAGGNTGELFF,TGTGCCAGCAGCTTAGCGGGGGGCAACACCGGGGAGCTGTTTTTT
TRBD2,TRBJ2-5,.,TRBV10-3,CAISASGGPQETQYF,TGTGCCATCAGCGCTAGCGGGGGGCCCCAAGAGACCCAGTACTTC
TRBD1,TRBJ2-7,.,TRBV29-1,CSVAGQGYEQYF,TGCAGCGTCGCGGGACAGGGCTACGAGCAGTACTTC
.,TRBJ1-6,once,TRBV5-6,CASSGGRLLYNSPLHF,TGTGCCAGCAGCGGGGGGCGGTTACTCTATAATTCACCCCTCCACTTT
.,TRBJ1-2,.,TRBV7-2,CASSLGAKYGYTF,TGTGCCAGCAGCTTAGGGGCCAAATATGGCTACACCTTC
.,TRBJ1-5,.,TRBV5-8,CASSLLNQPQHF,TGTGCCAGCAGCTTGTTAAATCAGCCCCAGCATTTT
.,TRBJ2-1,.,TRBV7-9,CASSLGGTATYNEQFF,TGTGCCAGCAGCTTAGGCGGGACCGCGACTTACAATGAGCAGTTCTTC
TRBD1,TRBJ1-2,.,TRBV7-3,CASSPGTGGNYGYTF,TGTGCCAGCAGCCCTGGGACAGGGGGTAACTATGGCTACACCTTC
TRBD1,TRBJ1-1,.,TRBV10-3,CAISESRGRVEAFF,TGTGCCATCAGTGAGTCGAGGGGGCGCGTTGAAGCTTTCTTT
.,TRBJ1-1,.,TRBV6-5,CASRGRGTEAFF,TGTGCCAGCAGGGGGAGGGGCACTGAAGCTTTCTTT
.,TRBJ2-4,once,TRBV10-3,CAISEDGDGAKNIQYF,TGTGCCATCAGTGAGGACGGGGATGGGGCAAAAAACATTCAGTACTTC
.,TRBJ1-5,few,TRBV25-1,CASSEGNQPQHF,TGTGCCAGCAGTGAAGGGAATCAGCCCCAGCATTTT
.,TRBJ2-7,.,TRBV4-1,CASSQGLWSGEQYF,TGCGCCAGCAGCCAAGGCCTGTGGTCGGGCGAGCAGTACTTC
TRBD2,TRBJ2-2,.,TRBV5-4,CASSTGGRGANTGELFF,TGTGCCAGCAGCACCGGAGGGCGGGGGGCTAACACCGGGGAGCTGTTTTTT
.,TRBJ2-7,.,TRBV2,CASSAGGLINYEQYF,TGTGCCAGCAGCGCGGGTGGACTGATCAACTACGAGCAGTACTTC
.,TRBJ2-2,.,TRBV6-1,CASSDEVLTGELFF,TGTGCCAGCAGTGATGAGGTACTCACCGGGGAGCTGTTTTTT
.,TRBJ2-7,.,TRBV9,CASSEKPGTNYEQYF,TGTGCCAGCAGCGAAAAGCCGGGGACAAACTACGAGCAGTACTTC
.,TRBJ2-2,.,TRBV18,CASSLLERTAANTGELFF,TGTGCCAGCTCACTCTTAGAAAGGACGGCGGCGAACACCGGGGAGCTGTTTTTT
.,TRBJ2-2,.,TRBV6-5,CAIRQEGNTGELFF,TGTGCCATAAGACAGGAAGGGAACACCGGGGAGCTGTTTTTT
TRBD2,TRBJ2-7,.,TRBV9,CASSASSGGAYEQYF,TGTGCCAGCAGCGCTTCTAGCGGGGGGGCCTACGAGCAGTACTTC
.,TRBJ1-5,.,TRBV27,CASSLNGVGNQPQHF,TGTGCCAGCAGTTTAAACGGGGTGGGCAATCAGCCCCAGCATTTT
TRBD1,TRBJ2-7,.,TRBV19,CASNIGGTGGSYEQYF,TGTGCCAGTAACATTGGAGGGACAGGGGGCTCCTACGAGCAGTACTTC
TRBD1,TRBJ1-3,.,TRBV11-2,CASSARAGTGAGNTIYF,TGTGCCAGCAGCGCCAGAGCCGGGACAGGGGCGGGAAACACCATATATTTT
.,TRBJ2-5,.,TRBV20-1,CRIYGGQTQYF,TGCAGGATTTACGGGGGCCAGACCCAGTACTTC
.,TRBJ2-3,.,TRBV14,CASSLQTPVRTDTQYF,TGTGCCAGCAGCCTCCAGACACCGGTTCGCACAGATACGCAGTATTTT
.,TRBJ1-2,.,TRBV2,CASIRNGGAGYGYTF,TGTGCCAGCATTCGAAATGGGGGCGCGGGCTATGGCTACACCTTC
TRBD2,TRBJ2-7,.,TRBV6-1,CASSENPTLAGRWGRQYF,TGTGCCAGCAGTGAAAACCCCACGCTAGCGGGGCGTTGGGGGAGGCAGTACTTC
.,TRBJ1-1,.,TRBV19,CASSIAPSWSGAEAFF,TGTGCCAGTAGTATAGCCCCCTCGTGGAGTGGGGCTGAAGCTTTCTTT
.,TRBJ2-7,.,TRBV4-1,CASSQKGGYPLVQYF,TGCGCCAGCAGCCAAAAAGGTGGGTATCCTTTAGTGCAGTACTTC